These 12 T cell receptor beta chains share one sample of origin, sequenced in a study of blood T cell repertoires in COVID-19 (dated by TCRdb to 2020 to 2022). Libraries were built with the immunoSEQ multiplex PCR assay. TCRdb holds this immuneACCESS table with in-frame rearrangements only. Some clones are missing; in checked studies, unresolved V genes explain under half, and the rest has no known cause. This sample is represented by some 290,000 clones; about 90% of them were singletons. The top ten clonotypes cover about 10% of the sample. What was sequenced was peripheral blood. These receptor sequences come from a woman aged 25 to 39 with COVID-19, enrolled during active disease.

This clone occurred a few times. This chain links TRBV12-3 or TRBV12-4 with TRBJ1-1; D is undetermined. This CDR3 comprises 13 residues. Between the trimmed V and J ends, which lost 7 bases and 4 bases, there was a span of 13 bases. CDR3 nucleotide sequence: TGTGCCAGCAATCCGGGCCGGGGCACTGAAGCTTTCTTT. Protein sequence: CASNPGRGTEAFF.

The genes are TRBV19 and TRBJ2-1; 7 nucleotides line up with TRBD2. The V gene end was trimmed by 0 bases and the J gene end by 0 bases; junction bases not matched to a gene: 8. The germline CDR1 and CDR2 sequences are LNHDA and SQIVND (reference sequence). The CDR3 sequence is 18 residues long. The CDR3, as DNA: TGTGCCAGTAGTATAGACCTGACTAGCACGAGCTCCTACAATGAGCAGTTCTTC. Protein sequence: CASSIDLTSTSSYNEQFF.

The chain links TRBV20-1 to TRBJ2-2, with 9 bases matching TRBD2. The V segment lost 3 bases and the J segment 3 bases; nucleotides outside the gene matches: 5. CDR3 length: 15 residues. The V gene's germline CDR1 is DFQATT and CDR2 SNEGSKA (reference sequence). The CDR3 here is CSASLAGVDTGELFF. CDR3 nucleotides: TGCAGTGCTAGTTTAGCGGGAGTGGACACCGGGGAGCTGTTTTTT.

This clone was picked up a small number of times. The chain joins TRBV13 to TRBJ2-7; D is undetermined. The CDR3 covers 12 residues. Germline CDR1 reads PRHDT; CDR2 reads FYEKMQ (reference sequence). V lost 5 bases to trimming and J lost 1 base, with 6 bases between them. CDR3 region: CASSLRSYEQYF. The CDR3 DNA follows: TGTGCCAGCAGCCTCCGTTCCTACGAGCAGTACTTC.

The rearrangement uses TRBV2 and TRBJ2-1; 7 nucleotides agree with TRBD2. There are 15 residues in the CDR3. From germline, CDR1 is SNHLY and CDR2 FYNNEI. V shed 2 bases and J 7 bases; nucleotides not matched to a gene: 8. CDR3 DNA sequence: TGTGCCAGCAGTGAAATGGCGGGAGTTTCAAATGAGCAGTTCTTC. Translated: CASSEMAGVSNEQFF.

This rearrangement joins TRBV30 to TRBJ2-7, with 8 bases identical to TRBD2. Germline CDR1 is GTSNPN and CDR2 is SVGIG (reference sequence). The CDR3 length is 12 residues. The junction had 7 bases not matched to a gene; V was cut back by 8 bases and J by 4 bases. The CDR3 region is CAGAGGGYEQYF. For the CDR3, the DNA is TGTGCCGGGGCGGGGGGCGGTTACGAGCAGTACTTC.

V is TRBV29-1 and J is TRBJ2-5; 9 bases are shared with TRBD2. The germline CDR1 and CDR2 sequences are SQVTM and ANQGSEA. V was pared by 4 bases and J by 5 bases, with 5 bases of the junction left unmatched. This CDR3 has 13 amino acids. CDR3 protein: CSVAASGTETQYF. CDR3 DNA sequence: TGCAGCGTTGCCGCTAGCGGGACTGAGACCCAGTACTTC.

This sequence joins TRBV6-5 and TRBJ2-3, with 7 positions matching TRBD1. The CDR3 totals 15 residues. Per germline, CDR1 MNHEY and CDR2 SVGAGI. J gave up 7 bases and V 5 bases, and 12 bases lay outside the gene matches. DNA for the CDR3: TGTGCCAGCAGTCCTCGCAGAGACAGGGCCAATACGCAGTATTTT. It translates to CASSPRRDRANTQYF.

The chain is built from TRBV18 and TRBJ2-2, with 7 nucleotides matching TRBD1. After removal of 0 bases from V and 4 bases from J, the junction contained 2 bases not matched to a gene. The CDR3 is 15 residues long. CDR1 is KGHSH and CDR2 is LQKENI in the germline V gene. The CDR3 loop reads CASSPPTGSTGELFF. The CDR3 DNA follows: TGTGCCAGCTCACCACCGACAGGGAGCACCGGGGAGCTGTTTTTT.

The J gene is TRBJ2-1, the V gene TRBV19, with 7 bases lining up with TRBD2. The CDR3 contains 15 residues. Germline V lookup: CDR1 LNHDA, CDR2 SQIVND (reference sequence). Trimming took 3 bases from V and 3 from J; bases not matched to a gene: 5. CDR3 nucleotide sequence: TGTGCCAGTAGTATTCAGGCTAGCGGCTACAATGAGCAGTTCTTC. It yields the protein CASSIQASGYNEQFF.

V usage is TRBV5-1 and J usage is TRBJ2-1; tentative D call: TRBD2 (5 bases). Trimming took off 0 bases at V and 2 bases at J, with 12 bases between the two ends. Germline V gene sequence: CDR1 SGHRS, CDR2 YFSETQ. This CDR3 spans 16 amino acids. The CDR3 nucleotides read TGCGCCAGCAGCTTGGCTCCCGCGGGTCCCTACAATGAGCAGTTCTTC. This sequence encodes CASSLAPAGPYNEQFF.

The rearrangement uses TRBV27 and TRBJ2-1; TRBD1 matches 9 bases. This CDR3 is 15 amino acids long. With 5 bases clipped from V and 7 bases from J, the junction kept 9 bases outside the gene matches. From germline, CDR1 is MNHEY and CDR2 SMNVEV (reference sequence). The CDR3 region is CASSLVRGQGNEQFF. The DNA of the CDR3 is TGTGCCAGCAGTCTCGTCCGGGGACAGGGAAATGAGCAGTTCTTC.